The sequence of this T cell receptor (beta chain) was determined in a study of cytomegalovirus exposure and HLA in healthy donors. Background on the study: Early release data held 80 million to 100 million unique TCRs from HLA-typed donors. Study results and limitations: CMV serostatus was the sole immune exposure data available. In a later analysis, HLA-associated beta chains showed higher expansion and lower generation probabilities than comparable chains.

While unrecorded immune exposures were likely, the donors were nominally healthy when sampled. It was with 60 Vbeta and 13 Jbeta primers that the PCR ran. Sequencing used immunoSEQ multiplex PCR; TCRdb keeps in-frame clones, though not all of them. The sample includes 150,000 to 200,000 clones, about three quarters of them seen just once. Deletions cut 6 bases from V and 0 bases from J, with 9 bases between. CDR3 length: 14 amino acids. CDR1 is MNHEY and CDR2 is SVGAGI in the germline V gene. As regards this clone: Antigen unknown.

The chain uses TRBV6-5 and TRBJ1-5; no clear D. The TCR originated in a girl aged 5-17 years in good health and CMV-seronegative. The sequenced sample consisted of PBMCs. CDR3 sequence: CASSPRISNQPQHF. DNA of the CDR3: TGTGCCAGCAGCCCCAGGATTAGCAATCAGCCCCAGCATTTT.